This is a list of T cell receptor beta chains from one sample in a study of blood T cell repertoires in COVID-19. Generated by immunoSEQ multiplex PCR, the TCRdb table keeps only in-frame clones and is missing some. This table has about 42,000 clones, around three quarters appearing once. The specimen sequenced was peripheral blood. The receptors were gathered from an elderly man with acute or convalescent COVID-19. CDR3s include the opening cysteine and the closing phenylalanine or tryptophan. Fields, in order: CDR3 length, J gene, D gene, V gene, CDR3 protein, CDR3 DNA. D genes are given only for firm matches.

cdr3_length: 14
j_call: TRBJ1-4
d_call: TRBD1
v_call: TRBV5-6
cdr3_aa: CASSTRQGPEKLFF
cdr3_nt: TGTGCCAGCAGCACTCGACAGGGGCCTGAAAAACTGTTTTTT

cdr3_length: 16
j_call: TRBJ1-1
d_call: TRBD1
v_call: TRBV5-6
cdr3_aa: CASSLGAGTASTEAFF
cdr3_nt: TGTGCCAGCAGCTTGGGGGCTGGGACAGCCTCCACTGAAGCTTTCTTT

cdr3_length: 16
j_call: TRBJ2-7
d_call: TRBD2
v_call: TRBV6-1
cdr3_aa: CASSGLAGGYSYEQYF
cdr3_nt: TGTGCCAGCAGTGGACTAGCGGGGGGTTACTCCTACGAGCAGTACTTC

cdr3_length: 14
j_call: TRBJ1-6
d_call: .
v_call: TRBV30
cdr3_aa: CAWREDFLGPPLHF
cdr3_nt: TGTGCCTGGAGAGAAGACTTTCTGGGGCCACCCCTCCACTTT

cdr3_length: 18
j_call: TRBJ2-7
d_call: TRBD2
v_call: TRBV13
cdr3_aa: CASSPRGGTGTSSYEQYF
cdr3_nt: TGTGCCAGCAGCCCGAGGGGGGGGACCGGGACTAGCTCCTACGAGCAGTACTTC

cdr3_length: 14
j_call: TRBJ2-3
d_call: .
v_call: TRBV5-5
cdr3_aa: CASSLRGRGDTQYF
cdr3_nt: TGTGCCAGCAGCTTGAGGGGGCGGGGAGATACGCAGTATTTT

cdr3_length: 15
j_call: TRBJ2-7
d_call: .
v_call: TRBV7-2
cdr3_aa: CASSPTGVGAYEQYF
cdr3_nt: TGTGCCAGCAGCCCCACGGGGGTAGGGGCCTACGAGCAGTACTTC

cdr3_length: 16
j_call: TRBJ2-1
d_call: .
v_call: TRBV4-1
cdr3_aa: CASSQDRRAVYNEQFF
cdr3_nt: TGCGCCAGCAGCCAAGATCGGCGAGCGGTATACAATGAGCAGTTCTTC

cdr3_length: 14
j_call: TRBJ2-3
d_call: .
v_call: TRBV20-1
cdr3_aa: CSASQWPSTDTQYF
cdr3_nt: TGCAGTGCTAGTCAGTGGCCTAGCACAGATACGCAGTATTTT

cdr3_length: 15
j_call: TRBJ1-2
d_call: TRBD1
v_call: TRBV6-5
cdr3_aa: CASSSGTGGLYGYTF
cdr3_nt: TGTGCCAGCAGCTCCGGGACAGGGGGCCTCTATGGCTACACCTTC

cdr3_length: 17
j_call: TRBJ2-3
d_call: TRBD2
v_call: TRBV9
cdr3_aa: CASSVELAGGLADTQYF
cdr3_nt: TGTGCCAGCAGCGTCGAGCTAGCGGGAGGGCTCGCAGATACGCAGTATTTT